This entry features one TCR beta chain sequence. A far larger clone differs by one base, so this is likely a read error. Method: immunoSEQ multiplex PCR; TCRdb's copy keeps in-frame clones and lacks some. The repertoire holds about half a million clones, with roughly 80% as singletons. This specimen belongs to a study of shared clonotypes between healthy human individuals. This CDR3 contains 15 residues. The ends lost 2 bases at V and 4 bases at J; junction bases unmatched: 7. CDR1 and CDR2 from the germline V gene are MDHEN and SYDVKM. Sequenced: PBMCs. The chain carries TRBV28 and TRBJ1-2; 7 bases are shared with TRBD1. This sequence was found in a woman aged 40-49 years in good health. Some clones in this sample may be carry-over from other donors' samples. The CDR3 spells CASSLVGTVFYGYTF. In DNA form, the CDR3 reads TGTGCCAGCAGTTTAGTGGGGACAGTATTCTATGGCTACACCTTC.